This T cell receptor (beta chain) stems from a study of cytomegalovirus exposure and HLA in healthy donors. After removal of 2 bases from V and 6 bases from J, the junction contained 10 bases not matched to a gene. The CDR3 has 16 residues. The germline V gene has CDR1 MDHEN and CDR2 SYDVKM. Primers included in the PCR were 60 Vbeta and 13 Jbeta primers. The assay was immunoSEQ multiplex PCR, and TCRdb's table has in-frame clones only and misses some. The table lists 190,000 or so clones, over 80% of them singletons. The source material was PBMCs. J is TRBJ2-7 and V is TRBV28; 10 bases are a match to TRBD1. The receptor was isolated from a woman aged 45-59 years in good health and CMV-seropositive. CDR3 sequence (DNA): TGTGCCAGCAGTTTAGCGACCGGGACAGGGGCGGGCGAGCAGTACTTC. Protein sequence: CASSLATGTGAGEQYF.